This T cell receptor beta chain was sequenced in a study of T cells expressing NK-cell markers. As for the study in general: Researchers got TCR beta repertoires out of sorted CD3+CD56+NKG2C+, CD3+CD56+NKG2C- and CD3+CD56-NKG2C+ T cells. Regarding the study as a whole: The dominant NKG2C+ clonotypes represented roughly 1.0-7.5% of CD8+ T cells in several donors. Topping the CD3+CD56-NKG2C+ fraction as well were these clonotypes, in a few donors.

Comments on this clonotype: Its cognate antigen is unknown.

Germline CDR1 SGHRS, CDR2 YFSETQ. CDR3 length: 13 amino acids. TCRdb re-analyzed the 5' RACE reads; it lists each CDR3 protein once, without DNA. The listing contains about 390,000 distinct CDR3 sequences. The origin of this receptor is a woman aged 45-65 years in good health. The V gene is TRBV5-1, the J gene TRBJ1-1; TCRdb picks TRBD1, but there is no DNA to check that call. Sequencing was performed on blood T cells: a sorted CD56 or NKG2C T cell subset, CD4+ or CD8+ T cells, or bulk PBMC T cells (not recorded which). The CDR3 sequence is CASSSPLNTEAFF.